Below are 27 T cell receptor beta chains sequenced from a single sample in a study of radiotherapy plus CTLA-4 blockade in lung cancer. The method was immunoSEQ multiplex PCR; TCRdb's version includes in-frame clones alone and lacks a portion of them. Here the sample spans more than 75,000 clones, about three quarters being singletons. The sample was peripheral blood, taken from a patient treated with radiotherapy plus ipilimumab. Every receptor here comes from a human donor with non-small cell lung cancer that progressed on radiotherapy plus ipilimumab.

The rearrangement uses TRBV27 and TRBJ2-7; weak D call: TRBD1 (5 bases). There are 14 residues in the CDR3. V was shortened by 0 bases and J by 5 bases, with 11 bases between the two germline ends. Germline loops: CDR1 MNHEY, CDR2 SMNVEV (reference sequence). The CDR3 DNA sequence: TGTGCCAGCAGTTTATCCCCAGGGTTCGACGAGCAGTACTTC. Amino acid sequence: CASSLSPGFDEQYF.

The chain uses TRBV7-2 and TRBJ1-4; D is unclear. The CDR3 length is 13 residues. The V gene lost 1 base and the J gene lost 8 bases, with 8 bases spanning the gap. Germline assignment: CDR1 SGHTA and CDR2 FQGNSA. The chain's CDR3 is CASSLGGREKLFF. The CDR3 coding sequence is TGTGCCAGCAGCTTAGGGGGAAGGGAAAAACTGTTTTTT.

The chain is built from TRBV7-9 and TRBJ1-3; tentative D call: TRBD1 (5 bases). With 5 bases removed from V and 3 bases from J, the gap between germline ends came to 17 bases. The CDR3 covers 16 residues. Germline CDR1 SEHNR, CDR2 FQNEAQ (reference sequence). The CDR3 DNA sequence: TGTGCCAGCAGCCCCCGAACAGGCAGGGATGGAAACACCATATATTTT. It specifies CASSPRTGRDGNTIYF.

This chain links TRBV27 with TRBJ2-1; TRBD2 matches at 7 bases. Per germline, CDR1 MNHEY and CDR2 SMNVEV (reference sequence). J was trimmed by 4 bases and V by 4 bases; bases with no gene match: 1. The CDR3 is made up of 13 amino acids. In DNA, the CDR3 is TGTGCCAGCAGTTGGGAGGGGTACAATGAGCAGTTCTTC. It translates to CASSWEGYNEQFF.

This rearrangement joins TRBV7-2 to TRBJ2-7, with 8 bases aligning to TRBD1. Germline lookup yields CDR1 SGHTA and CDR2 FQGNSA. The ends lost 5 bases at V and 7 bases at J; junction bases unmatched: 7. The length of the CDR3 is 13 residues. CDR3 protein: CASSLTGVGEQYF. In DNA form, the CDR3 reads TGTGCCAGCAGCCTGACAGGGGTGGGTGAGCAGTACTTC.

This chain uses TRBV7-3 with TRBJ2-2; TRBD1 is a possible D gene (6 bases). Trimming shortened V by 5 bases and J by 5 bases, and 12 bases separated the two germline ends. Germline V gene data show CDR1 as SGHTA and CDR2 as FQGTGA. The CDR3 is 14 residues long. CDR3 DNA sequence: TGTGCCAGCAGCCAACAAAGGGGGACCGGGGAGCTGTTTTTT. Its protein is CASSQQRGTGELFF.

V gene TRBV27 combines with J gene TRBJ2-7; D remains unclear. There are 15 residues in the CDR3. Germline V gene sequence: CDR1 MNHEY, CDR2 SMNVEV (reference sequence). V was clipped by 0 bases and J by 3 bases, with 12 bases between them. CDR3 nucleotide sequence: TGTGCCAGCAGTTTATCATACACGGCCGGCTACGAGCAGTACTTC. It translates to CASSLSYTAGYEQYF.

The chain couples TRBV12-5 to TRBJ2-1; D uncertain. Germline CDR1 reads LGHNT; CDR2 reads FRNRAP. This CDR3 is built from 12 residues. Trimming shortened V by 3 bases and J by 7 bases, and 7 bases separated the two germline ends. The CDR3 DNA reads as TGTGCTAGTGGTTTCCCTAGGAATGAGCAGTTCTTC. Protein sequence: CASGFPRNEQFF. The complete variable domain, with remaining parts taken from reference TRBV12-5 and TRBJ2-1, reads DARVTQTPRHKVTEMGQEVTMRCQPILGHNTVFWYRQTMMQGLELLAYFRNRAPLDDSGMPKDRFSAEMPDATLATLKIQPSEPRDSAVYFCASGFPRNEQFFGPGTRLTVL.

The chain joins TRBV6-5 to TRBJ2-1; D could derive from TRBD1 or TRBD2 (5 bases each). This CDR3 is 13 amino acids long. V was cut by 11 bases and J by 0 bases, with 11 bases left in between. Germline lookup yields CDR1 MNHEY and CDR2 SVGAGI. CDR3 in amino acids: CASWGYSYNEQFF. DNA for the CDR3: TGTGCCTCTTGGGGGTACTCCTACAATGAGCAGTTCTTC.

In its sample, this clone was seen a few times. The chain couples TRBV5-1 to TRBJ1-1; D gene unclear. Trimming took off 2 bases at V and 1 base at J, with 6 bases between the two ends. The CDR3 spans 13 residues. Germline loops: CDR1 SGHRS, CDR2 YFSETQ. The CDR3 sequence is CASSFSWNTEAFF. For the CDR3, the DNA is TGCGCCAGCAGCTTCTCCTGGAACACTGAAGCTTTCTTT.

This chain connects TRBV5-1 to TRBJ2-3, with 8 positions matching TRBD1. V lost 4 bases, J lost 0 bases, and 7 bases stayed unmatched. In germline, CDR1 is SGHRS, CDR2 YFSETQ. The CDR3 consists of 16 residues. The CDR3 DNA reads as TGCGCCAGCAGCACTTTCCGACAGGGGAGCACAGATACGCAGTATTTT. Its protein product is CASSTFRQGSTDTQYF.

The chain uses TRBV27 and TRBJ2-7; D uncertain. The CDR3 is made up of 15 amino acids. V lost 5 bases and J 0 bases, leaving 14 bases between the germline ends. The germline V gene encodes CDR1 MNHEY and CDR2 SMNVEV (reference sequence). DNA for the CDR3: TGTGCCAGCAGTAGGGTAGACGCGACCTCCTACGAGCAGTACTTC. Residues: CASSRVDATSYEQYF.

This chain joins TRBV4-2 and TRBJ1-5, with D possibly TRBD1 on 6 matching bases. Germline V gene sequence: CDR1 LGHNA, CDR2 YNFKEQ. V lost 4 bases and J lost 4, with 20 bases in between. The CDR3 has 17 amino acids. The DNA for the CDR3 is TGTGCCAGCAGCCGCTCCCTCTCTAGACAGGAAAATCAGCCCCAGCATTTT. It translates to CASSRSLSRQENQPQHF.

The chain links TRBV30 to TRBJ2-4, with D tentatively TRBD1 or TRBD2 (5 bases each). CDR3 length: 17 residues. The V gene's germline CDR1 is GTSNPN and CDR2 SVGIG (reference sequence). V lost 0 bases to trimming and J lost 0 bases, with 15 bases between them. CDR3 residues: CAWSVLITGGAKNIQYF. The DNA for the CDR3 is TGTGCCTGGAGTGTACTAATTACTGGGGGAGCCAAAAACATTCAGTACTTC.

The V gene is TRBV28, the J gene TRBJ2-5; no reliable D call. The CDR3 covers 13 residues. V was cut by 6 bases and J by 0 bases, with 8 bases left in between. Germline CDR1 and CDR2: MDHEN and SYDVKM. The CDR3 DNA follows: TGTGCCAGCAGCTTGGGGTACCAAGAGACCCAGTACTTC. It codes for CASSLGYQETQYF.

This sequence joins TRBV5-6 and TRBJ1-2, with 7 bases that match TRBD1. The CDR3 covers 15 residues. V gave up 4 bases and J gave up 0 bases; unmatched junction bases: 6. From germline, CDR1 is SGHDT and CDR2 YYEEEE. CDR3 in DNA: TGTGCCAGCAGCCCCGACAGGGCCCCTAACTATGGCTACACCTTC. It specifies CASSPDRAPNYGYTF.

This chain connects TRBV7-9 to TRBJ1-1; TRBD1 is a possible D gene (6 bases). V gave up 5 bases and J gave up 11 bases, with 12 bases separating them. Germline loops: CDR1 SEHNR, CDR2 FQNEAQ (reference sequence). The CDR3 is 11 amino acids. The CDR3 sequence is CASSPRTAAFF. CDR3 in DNA: TGTGCCAGCAGCCCTCGGACAGCCGCTTTCTTT.

This CDR3 is CSVEDPGGEYEQYF. The CDR3 DNA follows: TGCAGCGTTGAAGATCCGGGAGGGGAGTACGAGCAGTACTTC. This chain links TRBV29-1 with TRBJ2-7, with 8 bases aligning to TRBD2. The CDR3 spans 14 residues. Trimming removed 0 bases from V and 4 bases from J; junction bases left unmatched: 5. Germline V CDR1 and CDR2: SQVTM, ANQGSEA.

The V and J genes are TRBV11-3 and TRBJ2-1, with no clear D. CDR3 length equals 14 residues. V lost 2 bases and J lost 5, with 10 bases in between. Germline CDR1 reads SGHNT; CDR2 reads YENEEA. CDR3 sequence: CASSLMYSHNEQFF. In DNA form, the CDR3 reads TGTGCCAGCAGCTTAATGTATAGCCACAATGAGCAGTTCTTC.

In the case of this clone: Other DNA sequences within the sample encode an identical CDR3. V usage is TRBV9 and J usage is TRBJ2-2; 11 positions agree with TRBD1. CDR1 and CDR2 (germline): SGDLS, YYNGEE. The CDR3 has 16 amino acids. The V and J ends lost 0 bases and 5 bases, in that order; junction bases with no gene match: 3. CDR3 sequence reads: CASSVVGTGGTGELFF. The CDR3 DNA is TGTGCCAGCAGCGTAGTCGGGACAGGGGGGACCGGGGAGCTGTTTTTT.

V usage is TRBV9 and J usage is TRBJ1-2; no clear D. The CDR3 sequence is 15 residues long. Germline CDR1 is SGDLS and CDR2 is YYNGEE. Trimming pared 4 bases from V and 5 bases from J, leaving 18 bases between. In DNA, the CDR3 is TGTGCCAGCAGCCCCCAGTTTAGGCAGAATTATGGCTACACCTTC. It is translated as CASSPQFRQNYGYTF.

The CDR3 loop reads CASSDGLAGDTQYF. The CDR3 coding sequence is TGTGCCAGCAGTGACGGACTAGCGGGAGATACGCAGTATTTT. The V and J genes are TRBV25-1 and TRBJ2-3; 11 nucleotides match TRBD2. Trimming took 3 bases from V and 5 from J; bases not matched to a gene: 1. This CDR3 comprises 14 residues. From germline, CDR1 is MGHDK and CDR2 SYGVNS.

This clone has more than one count but fewer than ten. This chain joins TRBV28 and TRBJ1-4; D gene uncertain. This CDR3 has 16 residues. Germline V gene lookup returns CDR1 MDHEN and CDR2 SYDVKM. V was clipped by 2 bases and J by 0 bases, with 10 bases between them. CDR3 protein: CASSLRISATNEKLFF. In DNA form, the CDR3 reads TGTGCCAGCAGTTTAAGGATATCTGCAACTAATGAAAAACTGTTTTTT.

This chain connects TRBV5-5 to TRBJ2-3; no clear D. CDR3 length equals 13 residues. Trimming left V 1 base short and J 2 bases short, with 5 bases between. Per the germline V gene, CDR1 is SGHKS and CDR2 is YYEKEE (reference sequence). The CDR3 DNA sequence: TGTGCCAGCAGCTTGTATATCACAGATACGCAGTATTTT. Protein: CASSLYITDTQYF.

This clone is deemed medium-sized (0.01 to 0.1%). The J gene is TRBJ2-7, the V gene TRBV19; D may be TRBD1 (6 bases). The CDR3 runs to 13 residues. V was shortened by 8 bases and J by 0 bases, with 11 bases between the two germline ends. Germline lookup yields CDR1 LNHDA and CDR2 SQIVND (reference sequence). Here the CDR3 reads CASWDTHSYEQYF. CDR3 DNA sequence: TGTGCCAGTTGGGACACCCACTCCTACGAGCAGTACTTC. Full variable domain (missing parts from reference TRBV19 and TRBJ2-7): DGGITQSPKYLFRKEGQNVTLSCEQNLNHDAMYWYRQDPGQGLRLIYYSQIVNDFQKGDIAEGYSVSREKKESFPLTVTSAQKNPTAFYLCASWDTHSYEQYFGPGTRLTVT.

The chain carries TRBV18 and TRBJ1-4, with D unclear. Trimming left V 6 bases short and J 3 bases short, with 20 bases between. The CDR3 has 17 residues. Germline CDR1 reads KGHSH; CDR2 reads LQKENI. The DNA for the CDR3 is TGTGCCAGCTCCACCAACGGGTACATCGCCGCTAATGAAAAACTGTTTTTT. Protein: CASSTNGYIAANEKLFF. Drawing the rest from reference TRBV18 and TRBJ1-4, the complete variable domain is NAGVMQNPRHLVRRRGQEARLRCSPMKGHSHVYWYRQLPEEGLKFMVYLQKENIIDESGMPKERFSAEFPKEGPSILRIQQVVRGDSAAYFCASSTNGYIAANEKLFFGSGTQLSVL.

The V call is TRBV11-3, the J call TRBJ1-1; 8 nucleotides line up with TRBD1. J lost 4 bases, V lost 5 bases, and 3 bases had no gene match. Germline CDR1 reads SGHNT; CDR2 reads YENEEA. The CDR3 covers 13 residues. The CDR3 protein is CASSHGTGTEAFF. As DNA, the CDR3 is TGTGCCAGCAGCCACGGGACAGGCACTGAAGCTTTCTTT.